The sequence of this T cell receptor (beta chain) was determined in a study of liver allograft versus peripheral blood T cells. Turning to the study itself: Repertoires of T cell receptors in transplanted livers were compared with recipients' peripheral blood repertoires.

In regard to this clonotype: No antigen is known for it.

General study findings and limits: Reportedly, the T cell receptor repertoires present inside liver allografts differed from those in peripheral blood.

TCRdb re-derived calls from the reads in MiXCR, one entry per CDR3 protein. The top ten clones hold 22% of a sample with some 2,700 distinct CDR3 sequences, around 15% of them seen once. Germline trimming cut 1 base from V and 1 base from J; bases unmatched to any gene: 1. The germline CDR1 and CDR2 sequences are MGHRA and YSYEKL. The CDR3 has 15 amino acids. The V gene is TRBV4-1, the J gene TRBJ2-7; 10 nucleotides line up with TRBD1. The sequence was obtained from a human patient who had a liver transplant. A share of the T cells may be of graft donor origin. The CDR3 DNA reads as TGCGCCAGCAGCCAAGGGGACAGGGGATCCTACGAGCAGTACTTC. Its translation is CASSQGDRGSYEQYF.